This T cell receptor (beta chain) originates from a study of T-cell reconstitution after alpha-beta-depleted transplantation in children. The TCRbeta library incorporated unique molecular identifiers. Using its own MiXCR run on the PCR reads, TCRdb lists one record per CDR3 protein. The repertoire holds around 370,000 distinct CDR3 sequences, with 15% to 20% as singletons. Study conclusions and caveats: Fresh T-cell production supplied most of the T-cell counts and diversity seen one year after transplant. From surviving recipient T cells and thymic progenitors came the high day-60 TCRbeta diversity observed in some patients. Two months or so post-transplant, alpha-beta T cells reportedly derived from several hundred expanded graft clones.

The CDR3 totals 13 residues. The V and J ends lost 4 bases and 5 bases respectively, with 13 bases between them. Germline assignment: CDR1 SGHRS and CDR2 YFSETQ. Points on this clonotype: The target antigen is unknown.

The J gene is TRBJ2-7, the V gene TRBV5-1, with D tentatively TRBD1 (6 bases). The origin of this receptor is a male patient aged 2 to 10 who had a stem cell transplant for acute lymphoblastic leukemia, so the T cells may come from the graft donor. The specimen was PBMCs, mostly from graft donor cells, collected 360 days after TCRalphabeta/CD19-depleted stem cell transplant. In nucleotides, the CDR3 is TGCGCCAGCAGCGCCGGGACATTGGACGAGCAGTACTTC. Its translation: CASSAGTLDEQYF.